The 21 T cell receptor beta chains given below trace back to one sample, sequenced in a study of shared clonotypes between healthy human individuals. The assay was immunoSEQ multiplex PCR, and TCRdb's table has in-frame clones only and misses some. The sample comprises about 2.1 million clones, 90% to 95% of which are singletons, and under 2% rests with the top ten. Naive CD8 cells, CD45RO-negative and positively selected for CCR7, excluded terminally differentiated effector memory CD45RA+ cells. The sample taken for sequencing was naive CD8+ T cells from PBMCs. The receptors derive from a man aged 18 to 29 in good health. Some clones in this sample may be carry-over from other donors' samples.

This clone was counted once. The chain joins TRBV13 to TRBJ2-3, with D perhaps TRBD2 (6 bases). Trimming took 4 bases from V and 2 from J, leaving 16 bases between them. This CDR3 comprises 16 residues. The germline V gene has CDR1 PRHDT and CDR2 FYEKMQ (reference sequence). CDR3 sequence reads: CASSSPRRENTDTQYF. DNA of the CDR3: TGTGCCAGCAGCTCCCCCCGGCGGGAAAACACAGATACGCAGTATTTT.

This clone was recorded once. The V and J genes are TRBV7-9 and TRBJ1-3; possibly TRBD1 for D (6 bases). V was trimmed by 5 bases and J by 4 bases, leaving 15 bases between them. Germline assignment: CDR1 SEHNR and CDR2 FQNEAQ (reference sequence). The CDR3 covers 15 residues. In DNA, the CDR3 is TGTGCCAGCAGCCCTCCGGGGGCGGAGGGAAACACCATATATTTT. Protein product: CASSPPGAEGNTIYF.

This sequence joins TRBV18 and TRBJ1-2, with D possibly TRBD1 on 6 matching bases. The ends were cut back, 2 bases at V and 4 bases at J, with 11 bases in the middle. The CDR3 sequence is 14 residues long. The germline V gene has CDR1 KGHSH and CDR2 LQKENI. DNA for the CDR3: TGTGCCAGCTCACCAGGGGGGGCGCGCTATGGCTACACCTTC. Its protein product is CASSPGGARYGYTF. The whole variable domain, remainder taken from reference TRBV18 and TRBJ1-2, is NAGVMQNPRHLVRRRGQEARLRCSPMKGHSHVYWYRQLPEEGLKFMVYLQKENIIDESGMPKERFSAEFPKEGPSILRIQQVVRGDSAAYFCASSPGGARYGYTFGSGTRLTVV.

This chain uses TRBV13 with TRBJ2-1, with 11 nucleotides matching TRBD2. Germline V gene lookup returns CDR1 PRHDT and CDR2 FYEKMQ (reference sequence). Losses at the gene ends were 5 bases for V and 3 bases for J; bases not matched to a gene: 3. The CDR3 loop spans 15 amino acids. The CDR3 sequence is CASSATSGNYNEQFF. CDR3 coding DNA: TGTGCCAGCAGCGCGACTAGCGGGAACTACAATGAGCAGTTCTTC. The whole variable domain, filled in from reference TRBV13 and TRBJ2-1, reads AAGVIQSPRHLIKEKRETATLKCYPIPRHDTVYWYQQGPGQDPQFLISFYEKMQSDKGSIPDRFSAQQFSDYHSELNMSSLELGDSALYFCASSATSGNYNEQFFGPGTRLTVL.

This chain links TRBV11-2 with TRBJ2-1, with a tentative D call TRBD2 (6 bases). The germline V and J ends were trimmed by 6 bases and 5 bases, with 11 bases remaining between them. Germline loops: CDR1 SGHAT, CDR2 FQNNGV. The CDR3 has 13 amino acids. CDR3 DNA: TGTGCCAGCAGGGGACTCATAAACAATGAGCAGTTCTTC. It is translated as CASRGLINNEQFF.

The CDR3 DNA reads TGCGCCAGCAGTCAACTAGCGGAGAGAGAGACCCAGTACTTC. Translating it yields CASSQLAERETQYF. The gene calls are TRBV10-2 and TRBJ2-5, with 8 bases that match TRBD2. Germline V gene data show CDR1 as WSHSY and CDR2 as SAAADI. The V segment lost 5 bases and the J segment 4 bases; nucleotides outside the gene matches: 6. The length of the CDR3 is 14 residues.

V and J are TRBV28 and TRBJ1-2; weak D call: TRBD1 (5 bases). Trimming stripped 6 bases from V and 1 base from J, with 15 bases between. Germline CDR1 MDHEN, CDR2 SYDVKM. The CDR3 extends over 15 amino acids. The DNA for the CDR3 is TGTGCCAGCAGAAACGACTTACAGGTTAACTATGGCTACACCTTC. Protein: CASRNDLQVNYGYTF.

The rearrangement links TRBV21-1 to TRBJ1-1. TRBV21-1 is recorded as a pseudogene. The CDR3 is 17 amino acids. The CDR3 is CASSKAPRGGLRTEAFF. The CDR3 DNA sequence: TGTGCCAGCAGCAAAGCTCCACGGGGGGGCTTGAGAACTGAAGCTTTCTTT.

The J gene is TRBJ2-5, the V gene TRBV20-1; 9 bases agree with TRBD2. Germline V gene sequence: CDR1 DFQATT, CDR2 SNEGSKA (reference sequence). Trimming at V came to 7 bases and at J to 11 bases, leaving 5 bases not matched to a gene. The CDR3 is 10 residues long. In DNA form, the CDR3 reads TGCAGTGTCGGACTAGCGCAACAGTACTTC. As protein: CSVGLAQQYF.

The chain links TRBV6-5 to TRBJ2-1, with D unclear. Trimming removed 6 bases from V and 0 bases from J, with 12 bases in between. CDR1 is MNHEY and CDR2 is SVGAGI in the germline V gene. This CDR3 has 15 residues. The CDR3, as DNA: TGTGCCAGCAGCCCCGCATTGAGCTCCTACAATGAGCAGTTCTTC. This encodes CASSPALSSYNEQFF.

V is TRBV5-6 and J is TRBJ1-1; D is uncertain. Germline lookup yields CDR1 SGHDT and CDR2 YYEEEE. The CDR3 contains 15 residues. Trimming removed 4 bases from V and 3 bases from J, with 16 bases in between. CDR3 coding DNA: TGTGCCAGCAGCCCTGCTGGAACCCCGGACACTGAAGCTTTCTTT. Its translation: CASSPAGTPDTEAFF. Filled out from reference TRBV5-6 and TRBJ1-1, the complete variable domain reads DAGVTQSPTHLIKTRGQQVTLRCSPKSGHDTVSWYQQALGQGPQFIFQYYEEEERQRGNFPDRFSGHQFPNYSSELNVNALLLGDSALYLCASSPAGTPDTEAFFGQGTRLTVV.

The J gene is TRBJ1-2, the V gene TRBV7-8; 7 bases fit TRBD1. The CDR3 contains 18 residues. CDR1 is SGHVS and CDR2 is FQNEAQ in the germline V gene. V lost 1 base to trimming and J lost 1 base; unmatched junction nucleotides: 12. CDR3 DNA: TGTGCCAGCAGCTTAGTAAATCTTGACAGGGCGCTTAACTATGGCTACACCTTC. This gives the protein CASSLVNLDRALNYGYTF.

The rearrangement uses TRBV9 and TRBJ2-7, with a weak D call TRBD1 (6 bases). V lost 3 bases and J lost 5, with 15 bases in between. The length of the CDR3 is 14 residues. Per germline, CDR1 SGDLS and CDR2 YYNGEE. For the CDR3, the DNA is TGTGCCAGCAGCGAACAGGGCCGACTAAACGAGCAGTACTTC. It yields the protein CASSEQGRLNEQYF.

V and J are TRBV10-1 and TRBJ2-2; 9 bases agree with TRBD1. Germline CDR1 WNHNN, CDR2 SYGVQD (reference sequence). The CDR3 runs 19 residues. Losses at the gene ends were 0 bases for V and 5 bases for J; bases not matched to a gene: 13. CDR3 nucleotide sequence: TGCGCCAGCAGTGAGTCGCGGTTGGACAGGGGACCACGGACCGGGGAGCTGTTTTTT. It codes for CASSESRLDRGPRTGELFF.

The V call is TRBV6-5, the J call TRBJ2-1; D is perhaps TRBD1 (6 bases). This CDR3 comprises 15 residues. CDR1 is MNHEY, CDR2 SVGAGI, per germline. Trimming removed 5 bases at V and 6 bases at J, with 17 bases between. CDR3 bases: TGTGCCAGCAGTCCACAGGGTTTTTCGGGCAATGAGCAGTTCTTC. It translates to CASSPQGFSGNEQFF.

V and J are TRBV28 and TRBJ2-7; D remains ambiguous. The CDR3 consists of 13 residues. V lost 7 bases, J lost 1 base, and 11 bases lay in between. The germline gives CDR1 MDHEN, CDR2 SYDVKM. CDR3 DNA sequence: TGTGCCAGCAAGCCCGACCAATCCTACGAGCAGTACTTC. This translates into CASKPDQSYEQYF. The variable domain in full, completed from reference TRBV28 and TRBJ2-7, reads DVKVTQSSRYLVKRTGEKVFLECVQDMDHENMFWYRQDPGLGLRLIYFSYDVKMKEKGDIPEGYSVSREKKERFSLILESASTNQTSMYLCASKPDQSYEQYFGPGTRLTVT.

The rearrangement links TRBV5-1 to TRBJ2-7; 7 bases are shared with TRBD2. The V segment lost 0 bases and the J segment 0 bases; nucleotides outside the gene matches: 6. The CDR3 has 16 residues. Germline-derived CDR1 and CDR2 are SGHRS and YFSETQ. The CDR3 region is CASSLEGGSFSYEQYF. In nucleotides, the CDR3 is TGCGCCAGCAGCTTGGAGGGCGGGAGTTTCTCCTACGAGCAGTACTTC.

The V call is TRBV27, the J call TRBJ2-7; 11 bases agree with TRBD2. Per germline, CDR1 MNHEY and CDR2 SMNVEV (reference sequence). CDR3 length: 13 amino acids. The V segment lost 7 bases and the J segment 7 bases; nucleotides outside the gene matches: 6. The chain's CDR3 is CASNSGLAEEQYF. Written as DNA, the CDR3 is TGTGCCAGCAACTCGGGACTAGCGGAGGAGCAGTACTTC.

The chain is built from TRBV5-6 and TRBJ1-6, with D tentatively TRBD1 (6 bases). The CDR3 runs to 15 residues. Trimming took off 4 bases at V and 7 bases at J, with 15 bases between the two ends. Per germline, CDR1 SGHDT and CDR2 YYEEEE. CDR3 coding DNA: TGTGCCAGCAGCCGACGGACAGACTTAAATTCACCCCTCCACTTT. This sequence encodes CASSRRTDLNSPLHF. The full variable domain, rest sourced from reference TRBV5-6 and TRBJ1-6, is DAGVTQSPTHLIKTRGQQVTLRCSPKSGHDTVSWYQQALGQGPQFIFQYYEEEERQRGNFPDRFSGHQFPNYSSELNVNALLLGDSALYLCASSRRTDLNSPLHFGNGTRLTVT.

The gene calls are TRBV5-8 and TRBJ2-7; 11 bases agree with TRBD2. CDR3 length: 14 amino acids. From germline, CDR1 is SGHTS and CDR2 YDEGEE. V shed 0 bases, J shed 6 bases, and the junction held 2 bases outside the gene matches. The CDR3 DNA sequence: TGTGCCAGCAGCTTGGGGCTAGCGGGAGGCGAGCAGTACTTC. Amino acids: CASSLGLAGGEQYF.

The chain joins TRBV7-9 to TRBJ2-1; 16 nucleotides agree with TRBD2. From germline, CDR1 is SEHNR and CDR2 FQNEAQ (reference sequence). CDR3 length: 17 residues. V lost 1 base to trimming and J lost 14 bases; unmatched junction nucleotides: 11. CDR3 bases: TGTGCCAGCAGCTTAGTGGGGACTAGCGGGAGGGCGGGTGATAAGTTCTTC. As protein: CASSLVGTSGRAGDKFF.